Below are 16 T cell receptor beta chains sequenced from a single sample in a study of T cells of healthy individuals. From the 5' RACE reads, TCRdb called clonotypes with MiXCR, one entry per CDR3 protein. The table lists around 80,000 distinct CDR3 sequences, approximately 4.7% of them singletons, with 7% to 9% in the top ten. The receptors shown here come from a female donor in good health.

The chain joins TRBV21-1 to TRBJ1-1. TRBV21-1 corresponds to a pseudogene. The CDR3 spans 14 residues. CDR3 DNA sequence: TGTGCCAGCACCAAGGGTACCTCGAACACTGAAGCTTTCTTT. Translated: CASTKGTSNTEAFF.

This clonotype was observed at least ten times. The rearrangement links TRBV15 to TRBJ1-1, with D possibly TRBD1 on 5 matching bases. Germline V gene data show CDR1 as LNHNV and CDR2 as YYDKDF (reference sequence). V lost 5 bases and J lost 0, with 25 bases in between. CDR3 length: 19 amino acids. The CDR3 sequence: CATSPSGGRAGLMNTEAFF. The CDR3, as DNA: TGTGCCACCAGCCCCTCGGGCGGCAGGGCGGGCTTAATGAACACTGAAGCTTTCTTT.

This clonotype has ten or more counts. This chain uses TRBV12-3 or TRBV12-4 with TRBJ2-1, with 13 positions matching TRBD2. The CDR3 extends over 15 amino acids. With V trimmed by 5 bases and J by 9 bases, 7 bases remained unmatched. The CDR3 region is CASSLTSGRMAEQFF. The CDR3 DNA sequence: TGTGCCAGCAGTCTGACTAGCGGGAGGATGGCTGAGCAGTTCTTC.

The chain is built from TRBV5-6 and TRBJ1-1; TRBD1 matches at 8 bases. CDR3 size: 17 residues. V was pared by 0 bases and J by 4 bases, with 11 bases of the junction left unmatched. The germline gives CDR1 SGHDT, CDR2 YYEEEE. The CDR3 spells CASSLDRGSGVRTEAFF. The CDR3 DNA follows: TGTGCCAGCAGCTTGGACAGGGGGTCGGGGGTACGCACTGAAGCTTTCTTT.

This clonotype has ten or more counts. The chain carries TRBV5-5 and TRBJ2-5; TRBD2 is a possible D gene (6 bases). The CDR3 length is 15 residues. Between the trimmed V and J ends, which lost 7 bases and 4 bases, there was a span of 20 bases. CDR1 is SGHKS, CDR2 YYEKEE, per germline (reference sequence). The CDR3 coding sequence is TGTGCCAGCCTCATTGGACTATTGGTGGCAGAGACCCAGTACTTC. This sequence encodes CASLIGLLVAETQYF.

The DNA for the CDR3 is TGTGCCAGCAGCCCCACTAGCGGGAGGTCCAATGAGCAGTTCTTC. This encodes CASSPTSGRSNEQFF. V gene TRBV7-2 combines with J gene TRBJ2-1; 12 positions agree with TRBD2. Germline V gene data show CDR1 as SGHTA and CDR2 as FQGNSA. This CDR3 has 15 amino acids. V dropped 5 bases and J dropped 6; count of bases not matched to a gene: 5.

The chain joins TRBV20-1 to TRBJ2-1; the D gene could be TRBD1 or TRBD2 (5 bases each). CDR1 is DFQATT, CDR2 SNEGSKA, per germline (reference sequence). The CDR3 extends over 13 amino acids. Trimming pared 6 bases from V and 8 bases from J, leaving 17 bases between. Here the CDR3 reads CSALPVRDDEQFF. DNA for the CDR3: TGCAGTGCCCTCCCCGTTCGGGACGATGAGCAGTTCTTC.

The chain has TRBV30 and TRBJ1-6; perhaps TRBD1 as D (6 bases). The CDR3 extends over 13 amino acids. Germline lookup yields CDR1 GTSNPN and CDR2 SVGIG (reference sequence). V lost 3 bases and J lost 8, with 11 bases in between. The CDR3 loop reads CAWSGQFDSPLHF. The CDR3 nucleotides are TGTGCCTGGAGCGGACAGTTTGATTCACCCCTCCACTTT.

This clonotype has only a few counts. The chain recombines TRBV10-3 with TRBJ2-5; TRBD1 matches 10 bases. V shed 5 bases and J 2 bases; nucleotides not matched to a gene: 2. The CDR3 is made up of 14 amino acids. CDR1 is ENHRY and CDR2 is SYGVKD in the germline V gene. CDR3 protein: CAISSGQGQETQYF. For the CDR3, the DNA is TGTGCCATCAGTTCGGGACAGGGGCAAGAGACCCAGTACTTC.

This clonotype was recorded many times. CDR3 in DNA: TGTGCCAGCAGGCAGGGCTCAACCTATGGCTACACCTTC. Amino acids: CASRQGSTYGYTF. The chain uses TRBV2 and TRBJ1-2; D possibly corresponds to TRBD1 (5 bases). The CDR3 has 13 residues. The germline gives CDR1 SNHLY, CDR2 FYNNEI. V lost 6 bases, J lost 4 bases, and 12 bases lay in between.

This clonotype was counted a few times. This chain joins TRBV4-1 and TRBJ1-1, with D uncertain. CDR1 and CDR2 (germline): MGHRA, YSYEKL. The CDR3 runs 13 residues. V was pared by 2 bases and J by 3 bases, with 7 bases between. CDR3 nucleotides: TGCGCCAGCAGCCAAATCGGTGACACTGAAGCTTTCTTT. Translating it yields CASSQIGDTEAFF.

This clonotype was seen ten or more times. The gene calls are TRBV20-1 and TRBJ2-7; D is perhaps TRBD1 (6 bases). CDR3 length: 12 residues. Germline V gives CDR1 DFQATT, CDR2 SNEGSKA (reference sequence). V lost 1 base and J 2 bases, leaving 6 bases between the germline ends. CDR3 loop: CSARGTAYEQYF. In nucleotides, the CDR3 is TGCAGTGCTAGAGGGACAGCCTACGAGCAGTACTTC.

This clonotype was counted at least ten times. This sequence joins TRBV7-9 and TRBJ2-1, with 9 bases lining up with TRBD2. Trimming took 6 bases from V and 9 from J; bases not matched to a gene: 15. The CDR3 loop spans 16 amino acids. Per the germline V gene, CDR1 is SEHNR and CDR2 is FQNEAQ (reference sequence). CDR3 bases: TGTGCCAGCAGAGATAGCGGGAGACGCAGATTGGGTGAGCAGTTCTTC. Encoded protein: CASRDSGRRRLGEQFF.

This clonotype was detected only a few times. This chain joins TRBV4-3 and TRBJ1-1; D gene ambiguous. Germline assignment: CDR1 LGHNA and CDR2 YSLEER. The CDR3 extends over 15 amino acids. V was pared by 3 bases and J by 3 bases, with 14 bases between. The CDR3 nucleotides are TGCGCCAGCAGCCAGGCAACAGTTGGGGACACTGAAGCTTTCTTT. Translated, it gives CASSQATVGDTEAFF.

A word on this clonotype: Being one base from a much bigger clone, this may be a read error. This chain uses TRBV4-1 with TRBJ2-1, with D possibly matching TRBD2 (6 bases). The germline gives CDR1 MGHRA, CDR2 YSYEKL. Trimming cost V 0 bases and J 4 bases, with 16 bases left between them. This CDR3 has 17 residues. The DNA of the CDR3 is TGCGCCAGCAGCCAAGATCTGGCGGGGCCTATGTACAATGAGCAGTTCTTC. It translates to CASSQDLAGPMYNEQFF.

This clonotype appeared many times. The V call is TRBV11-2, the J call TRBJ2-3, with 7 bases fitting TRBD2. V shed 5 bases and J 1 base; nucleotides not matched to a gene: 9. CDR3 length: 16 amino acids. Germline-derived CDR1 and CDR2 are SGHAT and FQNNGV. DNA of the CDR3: TGTGCCAGCAGCCCTCGTCAGGCGGGAGGCACAGATACGCAGTATTTT. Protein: CASSPRQAGGTDTQYF.